This is a list of T cell receptor beta chains from one sample in a study of identical twins. One entry per CDR3 protein, called by TCRdb with MiXCR from the 5' RACE reads. The table records roughly 720,000 distinct CDR3 sequences, 18% of them present only once. These same records also appear under a second study, on T cells expressing NK-cell markers.

Material: PBMCs. The receptor set was obtained from a woman aged 18-30 years in good health. The CDR3 runs from the conserved cysteine through the conserved F or W. The D gene is left open where the match is weak. For some rows the clone size is stated as once, few or many, or as a class when expanded; others skip it.

clone_size j_call v_call d_call cdr3_aa cdr3_nt
. TRBJ2-5 TRBV12-3/TRBV12-4 . CASIPDLLGQETQYF TGTGCCAGTATACCGGATCTTTTGGGCCAAGAGACCCAGTACTTC
. TRBJ2-1 TRBV30 . CAWSAKRRADF TGTGCCTGGAGTGCGAAACGGCGGGCAGACTTC
few TRBJ2-1 TRBV5-5 TRBD1 CASSFLGTGTNEQFF TGTGCCAGCAGCTTTCTCGGGACAGGGACCAATGAGCAGTTCTTC
. TRBJ2-4 TRBV15 TRBD2 CATSRERPASGSKNIQYF TGTGCCACCAGCAGAGAAAGGCCGGCTAGCGGGAGTAAAAACATTCAGTACTTC
. TRBJ1-5 TRBV15 TRBD1 CATRPSGRGLQPQHF TGTGCCACCAGACCGAGTGGCAGGGGGCTACAGCCCCAGCATTTT
few TRBJ2-1 TRBV6-1 . CASSTSGRSYNEQFF TGTGCCAGCAGCACCAGCGGTCGATCCTACAATGAGCAGTTCTTC
many TRBJ1-1 TRBV12-3/TRBV12-4 . CASSSWGMNTEAFF TGTGCCAGCAGTTCTTGGGGTATGAACACTGAAGCTTTCTTT
few TRBJ1-5 TRBV30 . CAWSGVLGPQHF TGTGCCTGGAGCGGGGTTTTGGGGCCCCAGCATTTT
. TRBJ2-7 TRBV6-2/TRBV6-3 . CASTPMRGSYEQYF TGTGCCAGCACCCCAATGCGGGGCTCCTACGAGCAGTACTTC
. TRBJ2-7 TRBV11-2 TRBD2 CASSFSGGALEQYF TGTGCCAGCAGCTTTAGCGGGGGGGCTCTCGAGCAGTACTTC
few TRBJ2-5 TRBV10-3 . CAISERAGGTQYF TGTGCCATCAGTGAGAGGGCTGGGGGGACCCAGTACTTC